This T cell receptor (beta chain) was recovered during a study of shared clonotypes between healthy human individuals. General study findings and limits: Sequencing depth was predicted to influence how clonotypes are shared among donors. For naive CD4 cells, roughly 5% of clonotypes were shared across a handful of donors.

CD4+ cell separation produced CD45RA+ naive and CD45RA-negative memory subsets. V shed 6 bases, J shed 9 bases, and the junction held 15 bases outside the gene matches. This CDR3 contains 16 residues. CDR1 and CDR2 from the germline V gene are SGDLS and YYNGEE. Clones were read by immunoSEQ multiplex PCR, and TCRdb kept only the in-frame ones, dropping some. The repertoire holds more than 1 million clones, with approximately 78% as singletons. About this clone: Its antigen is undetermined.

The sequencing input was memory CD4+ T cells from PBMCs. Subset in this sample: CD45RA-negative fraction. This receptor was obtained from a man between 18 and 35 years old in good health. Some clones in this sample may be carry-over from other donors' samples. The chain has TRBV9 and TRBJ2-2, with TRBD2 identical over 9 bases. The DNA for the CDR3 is TGTGCCAGCACCCCGAGGGCCAGCGGGAGGACCCGGGAGCTGTTTTTT. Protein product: CASTPRASGRTRELFF.